The 23 T cell receptor beta chains below all came from one sample that was sequenced in a study of cytomegalovirus exposure and HLA in healthy donors. PCR amplification relied on 60 Vbeta primers (plus 13 Jbeta primers). Using immunoSEQ multiplex PCR, the repertoire was profiled, and TCRdb retains in-frame clones only, with some absent. The sample carries more than 85,000 clones, 60% to 85% recorded once. The sample comprised PBMCs. The receptors were gathered from a man in his forties in good health and CMV-seronegative.

The chain recombines TRBV7-2 with TRBJ2-7; possible D gene TRBD2, 6 bases. There are 15 residues in the CDR3. The V and J ends lost 5 bases and 2 bases respectively, with 16 bases between them. The germline CDR1 and CDR2 sequences are SGHTA and FQGNSA. The DNA of the CDR3 is TGTGCCAGCAGCCCGGGGTGGCGGGGCACCTACGAGCAGTACTTC. This codes for CASSPGWRGTYEQYF.

This chain uses TRBV9 with TRBJ2-5; D unclear. Deletions cut 0 bases from V and 2 bases from J, with 5 bases between. The CDR3 loop spans 13 amino acids. Germline values: CDR1 SGDLS, CDR2 YYNGEE. In DNA form, the CDR3 reads TGTGCCAGCAGCGTAGGACTTCAAGAGACCCAGTACTTC. This translates into CASSVGLQETQYF.

This clone was seen once. The chain carries TRBV6-6 and TRBJ1-4, with a tentative D call TRBD1 (6 bases). V lost 6 bases and J 0 bases, leaving 11 bases between the germline ends. Germline assignment: CDR1 MNHNY and CDR2 SVGAGI (reference sequence). The length of the CDR3 is 15 residues. CDR3 sequence reads: CASRLDSTTNEKLFF. CDR3 coding DNA: TGTGCCAGCAGGCTGGACAGCACAACTAATGAAAAACTGTTTTTT.

This clone was counted a few times. The V gene is TRBV13, the J gene TRBJ1-1; maybe TRBD1 (6 bases). There are 15 residues in the CDR3. Germline CDR1 reads PRHDT; CDR2 reads FYEKMQ (reference sequence). Trimming removed 5 bases from V and 0 bases from J, with 13 bases in between. The CDR3 sequence is CASSTAGDLNTEAFF. Written as DNA, the CDR3 is TGTGCCAGCAGCACGGCAGGGGACCTGAACACTGAAGCTTTCTTT.

This chain uses TRBV4-1 with TRBJ2-5, with 8 bases aligning to TRBD1. V lost 2 bases and J lost 3; bases outside the gene matches: 5. The germline V gene encodes CDR1 MGHRA and CDR2 YSYEKL. The CDR3 totals 15 residues. DNA of the CDR3: TGCGCCAGCAGCCAATGGGACAGGCCGGAAGAGACCCAGTACTTC. It is translated as CASSQWDRPEETQYF.

Only a few counts were recorded for this clone. This chain links TRBV5-8 with TRBJ2-3; D gene uncertain. Germline CDR1 and CDR2: SGHTS and YDEGEE. The CDR3 loop spans 15 amino acids. Trimming removed 0 bases at V and 2 bases at J, with 10 bases between. CDR3 amino acids: CASSLDAVPTDTQYF. CDR3 in DNA: TGTGCCAGCAGCTTGGATGCGGTTCCCACAGATACGCAGTATTTT.

The chain couples TRBV5-1 to TRBJ2-3; D ambiguous. The CDR3 consists of 13 residues. Germline-derived CDR1 and CDR2 are SGHRS and YFSETQ. V lost 1 base to trimming and J lost 1 base, with 4 bases between them. Here the CDR3 reads CASSLIGTDTQYF. The CDR3 nucleotides read TGCGCCAGCAGCTTGATCGGCACAGATACGCAGTATTTT.

The chain has TRBV18 and TRBJ1-5; weak D call: TRBD1 (6 bases). Trimming took 4 bases from V and 2 from J, leaving 9 bases between them. Per germline, CDR1 KGHSH and CDR2 LQKENI. CDR3 size: 14 residues. The CDR3 coding sequence is TGTGCCAGCTCACAGGGGGTCGGCAATCAGCCCCAGCATTTT. It yields the protein CASSQGVGNQPQHF.

The gene calls are TRBV27 and TRBJ1-1, with TRBD1 matching 12 bases. Germline-derived CDR1 and CDR2 are MNHEY and SMNVEV (reference sequence). CDR3 length: 16 amino acids. V was clipped by 1 base and J by 4 bases; unmatched bases: 4. For the CDR3, the DNA is TGTGCCAGCAGTTTATGGGGGACAGGGGGCGGCACTGAAGCTTTCTTT. Its translation: CASSLWGTGGGTEAFF.

The rearrangement links TRBV5-1 to TRBJ2-7; 7 nucleotides agree with TRBD1. The germline CDR1 and CDR2 sequences are SGHRS and YFSETQ. Losses at the gene ends were 4 bases for V and 2 bases for J; bases not matched to a gene: 9. The CDR3 has 15 amino acids. CDR3 sequence (DNA): TGCGCCAGCAGCACCACAGGGGAAGGAGCCTACGAGCAGTACTTC. Residues: CASSTTGEGAYEQYF.

The chain is built from TRBV9 and TRBJ1-6; D is uncertain. The CDR3 covers 14 residues. Germline-derived CDR1 and CDR2 are SGDLS and YYNGEE. V was cut by 0 bases and J by 6 bases, with 7 bases left in between. The CDR3 nucleotides read TGTGCCAGCAGCGTAGCGGACTTTAATTCACCCCTCCACTTT. Its protein product is CASSVADFNSPLHF.

The chain has TRBV30 and TRBJ2-1; no definite D call. There are 13 residues in the CDR3. V was clipped by 8 bases and J by 4 bases, with 15 bases between them. The V gene's germline CDR1 is GTSNPN and CDR2 SVGIG (reference sequence). CDR3 nucleotides: TGTGCCGGAAGACTGATGACTTACAATGAGCAGTTCTTC. Protein: CAGRLMTYNEQFF.

The CDR3 DNA sequence: TGCAGCGTTGTAGGAGGCCGGCCGATCTACGAGCAGTACTTC. Encoded protein: CSVVGGRPIYEQYF. The chain couples TRBV29-1 to TRBJ2-7; maybe TRBD2 (5 bases). The V end was cut by 4 bases, the J end by 3 bases, with 16 bases between. Germline V gene data show CDR1 as SQVTM and CDR2 as ANQGSEA. The CDR3 spans 14 residues.

The chain recombines TRBV9 with TRBJ1-2, with unresolved D. This CDR3 has 14 residues. Germline CDR1 and CDR2: SGDLS and YYNGEE. Trimming pared 4 bases from V and 3 bases from J, leaving 13 bases between. CDR3 loop: CASSSSRGHYGYTF. As DNA, the CDR3 is TGTGCCAGCAGCTCCTCGAGAGGGCACTATGGCTACACCTTC.

The rearrangement joins TRBV2 to TRBJ1-1; D is perhaps TRBD1 (5 bases). The CDR3 covers 13 residues. Trimming stripped 6 bases from V and 0 bases from J, with 8 bases between. From germline, CDR1 is SNHLY and CDR2 FYNNEI. CDR3 in amino acids: CASRATVNTEAFF. CDR3 nucleotide sequence: TGTGCCAGCAGAGCGACAGTGAACACTGAAGCTTTCTTT.

The chain has TRBV6-6 and TRBJ1-4; 7 bases fit TRBD1. Germline V gene data show CDR1 as MNHNY and CDR2 as SVGAGI (reference sequence). V was clipped by 0 bases and J by 7 bases; unmatched bases: 5. CDR3 size: 15 residues. CDR3 amino acids: CASSYSTGIGEKLFF. DNA of the CDR3: TGTGCCAGCAGTTACTCGACAGGGATCGGTGAAAAACTGTTTTTT.

This chain uses TRBV14 with TRBJ2-7, with TRBD2 identical over 8 bases. The CDR3 is 14 residues long. J lost 8 bases, V lost 5 bases, and 11 bases had no gene match. Germline V gene lookup returns CDR1 SGHDN and CDR2 FVKESK. The CDR3 loop reads CASSVLAGISQQYF. For the CDR3, the DNA is TGTGCCAGCAGCGTTTTAGCGGGAATCTCTCAGCAGTACTTC.

The chain carries TRBV9 and TRBJ2-1; D perhaps matches TRBD1 (8 bases). The V end lost 3 bases, the J end lost 7 bases, and 17 bases lay between the germline ends. The CDR3 is 15 amino acids. The V gene's germline CDR1 is SGDLS and CDR2 YYNGEE. CDR3 nucleotides: TGTGCCAGCAGCGCCTCACAGGGGGGGACGAATGAGCAGTTCTTC. Translating it yields CASSASQGGTNEQFF.

The chain employs TRBV6-5 and TRBJ2-5; a weak D match, TRBD1 (6 bases). The J call may be faulty, since TRBJ2-7 better matches the DNA end. The CDR3 runs 15 residues. Per germline, CDR1 MNHEY and CDR2 SVGAGI. CDR3 sequence reads: CASSYDEGHIYEQYF. The CDR3 coding sequence is TGTGCCAGCAGTTACGACGAGGGACATATCTACGAGCAGTACTTC.

The chain couples TRBV9 to TRBJ1-1, with TRBD1 as a possible D gene (5 bases). The germline V gene encodes CDR1 SGDLS and CDR2 YYNGEE. Between the trimmed V and J ends, which lost 0 bases and 2 bases, there was a span of 17 bases. The CDR3 sequence is 17 residues long. The chain's CDR3 is CASSVEGSGELNTEAFF. In DNA, the CDR3 is TGTGCCAGCAGCGTAGAAGGGTCGGGGGAACTCAACACTGAAGCTTTCTTT.

The chain couples TRBV6-1 to TRBJ1-3; a weak D match, TRBD1 (5 bases). The CDR3 loop spans 18 amino acids. Germline V gene lookup returns CDR1 MNHNS and CDR2 SASEGT. The V and J ends lost 1 base and 2 bases respectively, with 18 bases between them. The CDR3 coding sequence is TGTGCCAGCAGTGAAGAGGAGGGGCAGGCCTCCCCTGGAAACACCATATATTTT. This encodes CASSEEEGQASPGNTIYF.

The gene calls are TRBV4-1 and TRBJ1-2; TRBD1 matches 8 bases. The length of the CDR3 is 17 residues. V shed 3 bases and J 4 bases; nucleotides not matched to a gene: 13. Germline V gives CDR1 MGHRA, CDR2 YSYEKL. The CDR3 loop is CASSHRIQGDSSYGYTF. In nucleotides, the CDR3 is TGCGCCAGCAGCCACCGGATACAGGGGGACAGTTCCTATGGCTACACCTTC.

This chain joins TRBV5-1 and TRBJ2-5; 10 bases agree with TRBD2. The J call may be wrong; the DNA end is better matched by TRBJ2-7. The CDR3 covers 15 residues. Looked up from germline, CDR1 is SGHRS and CDR2 is YFSETQ. CDR3 bases: TGCGCCAGCAGCTCCGGGACTAGCGATGCCTACGAGCAGTACTTC. Translating it yields CASSSGTSDAYEQYF.